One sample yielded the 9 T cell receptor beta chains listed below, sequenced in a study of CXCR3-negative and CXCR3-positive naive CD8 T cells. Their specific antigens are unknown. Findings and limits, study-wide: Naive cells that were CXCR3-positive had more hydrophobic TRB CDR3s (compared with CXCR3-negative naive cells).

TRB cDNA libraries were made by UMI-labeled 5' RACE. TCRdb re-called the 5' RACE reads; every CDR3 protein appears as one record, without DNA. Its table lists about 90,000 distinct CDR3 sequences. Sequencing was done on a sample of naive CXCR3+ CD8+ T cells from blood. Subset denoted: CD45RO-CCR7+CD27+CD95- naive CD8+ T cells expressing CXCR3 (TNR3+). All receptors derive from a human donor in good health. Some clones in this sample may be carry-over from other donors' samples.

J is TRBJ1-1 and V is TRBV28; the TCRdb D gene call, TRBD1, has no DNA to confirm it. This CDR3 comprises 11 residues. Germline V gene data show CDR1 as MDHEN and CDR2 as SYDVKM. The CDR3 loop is CASNFQGEAFF.

CDR3 loop: CASSYLSSDATGELFF. The chain carries TRBV6-2 or TRBV6-3 and TRBJ2-2; the D call of TRBD2 rests on TCRdb alone, since no DNA is present to check it. CDR3 length: 16 residues. The germline V gene encodes CDR1 MNHEY and CDR2 SVGEGT.

CDR3 protein: CASSFFLTGDYGYTF. The chain couples TRBV12-3 or TRBV12-4 to TRBJ1-2; TCRdb selects TRBD1, and the lack of DNA leaves this call unchecked. This CDR3 spans 15 amino acids.

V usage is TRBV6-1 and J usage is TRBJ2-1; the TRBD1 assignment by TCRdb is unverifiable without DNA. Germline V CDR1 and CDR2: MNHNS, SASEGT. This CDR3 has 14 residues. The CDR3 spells CASSELGDRAKQFF.

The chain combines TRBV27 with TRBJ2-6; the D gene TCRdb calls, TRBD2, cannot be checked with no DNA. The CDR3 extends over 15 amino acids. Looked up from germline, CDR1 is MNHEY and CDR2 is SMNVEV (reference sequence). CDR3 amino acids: CASSSGPSGANVLTF. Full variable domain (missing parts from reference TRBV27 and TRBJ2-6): EAQVTQNPRYLITVTGKKLTVTCSQNMNHEYMSWYRQDPGLGLRQIYYSMNVEVTDKGDVPEGYKVSRKEKRNFPLILESPSPNQTSLYFCASSSGPSGANVLTFGAGSRLTVL.

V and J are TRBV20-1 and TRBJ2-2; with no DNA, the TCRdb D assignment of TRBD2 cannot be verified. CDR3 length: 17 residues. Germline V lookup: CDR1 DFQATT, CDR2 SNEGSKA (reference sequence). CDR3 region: CSARGLAGGINTGELFF.

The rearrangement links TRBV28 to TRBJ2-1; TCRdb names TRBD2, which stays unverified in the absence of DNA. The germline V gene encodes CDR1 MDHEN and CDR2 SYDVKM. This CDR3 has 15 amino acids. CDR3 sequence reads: CASSLGRETYNEQFF.

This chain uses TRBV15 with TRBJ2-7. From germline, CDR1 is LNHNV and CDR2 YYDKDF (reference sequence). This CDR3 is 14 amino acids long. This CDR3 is CATSRESASYEQYF.

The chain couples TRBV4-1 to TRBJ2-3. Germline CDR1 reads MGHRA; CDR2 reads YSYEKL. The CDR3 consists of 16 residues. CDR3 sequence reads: CASSQSVSLSTDTQYF.